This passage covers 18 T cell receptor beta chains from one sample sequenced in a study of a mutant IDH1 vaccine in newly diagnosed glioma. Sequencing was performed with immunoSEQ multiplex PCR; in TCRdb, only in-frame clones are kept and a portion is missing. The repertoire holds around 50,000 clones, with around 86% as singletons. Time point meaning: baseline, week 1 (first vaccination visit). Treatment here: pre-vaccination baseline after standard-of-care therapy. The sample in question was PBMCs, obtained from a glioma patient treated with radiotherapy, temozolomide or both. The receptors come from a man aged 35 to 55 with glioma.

The CDR3 loop reads CASSEADTDTQYF. In DNA, the CDR3 is TGTGCCAGCAGTGAAGCGGACACAGATACGCAGTATTTT. The rearrangement joins TRBV6-1 to TRBJ2-3, with D unresolved. Germline V gene data show CDR1 as MNHNS and CDR2 as SASEGT. The CDR3 loop spans 13 amino acids. Trimming took 0 bases from V and 2 from J, leaving 3 bases between them.

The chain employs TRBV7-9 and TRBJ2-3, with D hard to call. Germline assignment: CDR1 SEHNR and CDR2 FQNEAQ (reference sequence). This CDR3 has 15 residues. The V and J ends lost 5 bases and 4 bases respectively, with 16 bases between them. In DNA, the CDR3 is TGTGCCAGCAGCCCATCAGCGCGCCGGGCAGATACGCAGTATTTT. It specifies CASSPSARRADTQYF.

The CDR3 bases are TGTGCCAGTACCCGTTACAGGGCTGGGGATGAAAAACTGTTTTTT. Amino acids: CASTRYRAGDEKLFF. The chain couples TRBV19 to TRBJ1-4; a possible D gene is TRBD1 (6 bases). Germline CDR1 and CDR2: LNHDA and SQIVND (reference sequence). V was pared by 7 bases and J by 6 bases, with 18 bases between. The CDR3 is made up of 15 amino acids.

CDR3 residues: CASSQGPLNEQYF. DNA for the CDR3: TGCGCCAGCAGCCAAGGGCCCCTAAACGAGCAGTACTTC. The chain is built from TRBV4-1 and TRBJ2-7, with unresolved D. Germline assignment: CDR1 MGHRA and CDR2 YSYEKL. Trimming cost V 1 base and J 5 bases, with 9 bases left between them. This CDR3 has 13 amino acids.

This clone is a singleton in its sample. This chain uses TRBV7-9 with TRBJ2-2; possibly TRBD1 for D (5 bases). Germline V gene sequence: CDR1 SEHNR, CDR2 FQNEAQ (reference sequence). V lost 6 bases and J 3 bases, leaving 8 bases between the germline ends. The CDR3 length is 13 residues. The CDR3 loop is CASRSGYTGELFF. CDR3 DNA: TGTGCCAGCAGGTCAGGGTACACCGGGGAGCTGTTTTTT.

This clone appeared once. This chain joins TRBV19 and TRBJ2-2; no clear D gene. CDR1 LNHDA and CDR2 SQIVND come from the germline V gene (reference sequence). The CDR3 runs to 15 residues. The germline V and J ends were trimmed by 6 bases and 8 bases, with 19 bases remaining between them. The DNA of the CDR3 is TGTGCCAGTAGGGCCGGGTCTGCCCGAACGGGGGAGCTGTTTTTT. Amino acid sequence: CASRAGSARTGELFF.

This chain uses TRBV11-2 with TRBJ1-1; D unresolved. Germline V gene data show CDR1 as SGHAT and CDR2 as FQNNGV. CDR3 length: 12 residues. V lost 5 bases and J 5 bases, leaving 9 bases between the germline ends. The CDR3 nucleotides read TGTGCCAGCAGCCTGATCGGAACTGAAGCTTTCTTT. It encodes CASSLIGTEAFF. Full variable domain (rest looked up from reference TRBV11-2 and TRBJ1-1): EAGVAQSPRYKIIEKRQSVAFWCNPISGHATLYWYQQILGQGPKLLIQFQNNGVVDDSQLPKDRFSAERLKGVDSTLKIQPAKLEDSAVYLCASSLIGTEAFFGQGTRLTVV.

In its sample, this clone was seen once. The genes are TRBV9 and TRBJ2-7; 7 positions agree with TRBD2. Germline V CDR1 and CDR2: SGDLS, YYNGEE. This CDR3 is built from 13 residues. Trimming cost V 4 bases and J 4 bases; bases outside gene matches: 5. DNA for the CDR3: TGTGCCAGCAGCCGGGACTACCAATACGAGCAGTACTTC. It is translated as CASSRDYQYEQYF. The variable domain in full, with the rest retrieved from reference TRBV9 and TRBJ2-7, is DSGVTQTPKHLITATGQRVTLRCSPRSGDLSVYWYQQSLDQGLQFLIQYYNGEERAKGNILERFSAQQFPDLHSELNLSSLELGDSALYFCASSRDYQYEQYFGPGTRLTVT.

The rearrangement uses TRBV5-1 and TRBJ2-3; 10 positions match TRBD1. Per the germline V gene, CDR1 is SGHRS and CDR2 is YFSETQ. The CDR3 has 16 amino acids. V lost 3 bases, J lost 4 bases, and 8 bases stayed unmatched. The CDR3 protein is CASSYMRQGAADTQYF. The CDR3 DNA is TGCGCCAGCAGCTACATGAGACAGGGGGCCGCAGATACGCAGTATTTT.

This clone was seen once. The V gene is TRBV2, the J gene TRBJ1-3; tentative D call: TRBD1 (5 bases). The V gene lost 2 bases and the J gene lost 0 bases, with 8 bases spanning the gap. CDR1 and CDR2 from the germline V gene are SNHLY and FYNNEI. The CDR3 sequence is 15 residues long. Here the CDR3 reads CASSESGSSGNTIYF. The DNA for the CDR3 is TGTGCCAGCAGTGAATCAGGGTCCTCTGGAAACACCATATATTTT.

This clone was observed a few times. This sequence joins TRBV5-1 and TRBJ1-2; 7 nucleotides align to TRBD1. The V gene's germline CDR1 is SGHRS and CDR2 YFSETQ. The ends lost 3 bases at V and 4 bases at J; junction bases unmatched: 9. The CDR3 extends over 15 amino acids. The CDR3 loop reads CASSYSGTAAYGYTF. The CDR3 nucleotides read TGCGCCAGCAGCTACTCCGGGACAGCCGCCTATGGCTACACCTTC.

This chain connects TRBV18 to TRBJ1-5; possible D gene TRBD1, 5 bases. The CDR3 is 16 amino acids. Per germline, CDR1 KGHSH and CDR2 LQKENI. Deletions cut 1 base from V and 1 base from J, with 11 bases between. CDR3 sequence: CASSPQGLSSNQPQHF. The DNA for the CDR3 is TGTGCCAGCTCACCACAGGGACTGTCCAGCAATCAGCCCCAGCATTTT.

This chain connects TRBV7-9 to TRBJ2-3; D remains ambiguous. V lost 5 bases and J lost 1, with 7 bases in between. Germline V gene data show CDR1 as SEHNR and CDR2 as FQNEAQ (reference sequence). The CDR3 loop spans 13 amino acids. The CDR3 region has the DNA TGTGCCAGCAGCCGGACGGGCACAGATACGCAGTATTTT. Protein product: CASSRTGTDTQYF.

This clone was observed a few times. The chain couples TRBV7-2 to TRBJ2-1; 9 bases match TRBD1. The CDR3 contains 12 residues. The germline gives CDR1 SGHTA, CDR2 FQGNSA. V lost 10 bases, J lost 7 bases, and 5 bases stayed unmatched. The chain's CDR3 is CATGTGRNEQFF. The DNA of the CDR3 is TGTGCCACCGGGACAGGGAGAAATGAGCAGTTCTTC.

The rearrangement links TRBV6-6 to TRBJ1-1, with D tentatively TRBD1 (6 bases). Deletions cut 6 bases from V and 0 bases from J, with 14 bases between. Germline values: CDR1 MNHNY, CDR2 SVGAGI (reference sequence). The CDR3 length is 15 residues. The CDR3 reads CASRPARGLNTEAFF. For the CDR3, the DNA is TGTGCCAGCAGGCCAGCCCGGGGGCTGAACACTGAAGCTTTCTTT.

CDR3 nucleotide sequence: TGTGCCAGCAGAACCGGGACAGCGGACGAGCAGTACTTC. This encodes CASRTGTADEQYF. The chain employs TRBV5-4 and TRBJ2-7; TRBD1 matches 7 bases. The CDR3 length is 13 residues. Trimming removed 5 bases from V and 5 bases from J; junction bases left unmatched: 7. Germline values: CDR1 SGHNT, CDR2 YYREEE (reference sequence).

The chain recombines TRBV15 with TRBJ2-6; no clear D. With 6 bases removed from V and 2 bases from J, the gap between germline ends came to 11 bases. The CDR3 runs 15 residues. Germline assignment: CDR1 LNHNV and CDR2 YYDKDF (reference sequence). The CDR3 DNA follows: TGTGCCACCAGTCTAAAGGGAACTGGGGCCAACGTCCTGACTTTC. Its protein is CATSLKGTGANVLTF.

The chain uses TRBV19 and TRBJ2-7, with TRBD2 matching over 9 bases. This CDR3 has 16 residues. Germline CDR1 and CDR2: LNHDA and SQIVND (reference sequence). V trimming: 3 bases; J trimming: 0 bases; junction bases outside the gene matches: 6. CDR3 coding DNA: TGTGCCAGTAGTATTGACCATAGCGGGAGCTCCTACGAGCAGTACTTC. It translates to CASSIDHSGSSYEQYF.